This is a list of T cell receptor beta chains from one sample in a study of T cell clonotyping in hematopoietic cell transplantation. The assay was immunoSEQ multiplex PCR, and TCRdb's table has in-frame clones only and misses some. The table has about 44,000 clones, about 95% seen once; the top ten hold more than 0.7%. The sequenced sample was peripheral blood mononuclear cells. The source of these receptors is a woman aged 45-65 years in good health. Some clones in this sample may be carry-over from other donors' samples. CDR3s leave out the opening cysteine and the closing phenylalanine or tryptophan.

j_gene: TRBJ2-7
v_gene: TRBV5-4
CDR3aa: ASTSPGAGYEQY

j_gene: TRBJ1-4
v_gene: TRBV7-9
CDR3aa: ASSSPRRNEKLF

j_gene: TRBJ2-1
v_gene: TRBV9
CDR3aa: ASSAGAGGIYNEQF

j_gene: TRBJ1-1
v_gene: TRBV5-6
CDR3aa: ASSLGVSAEAF

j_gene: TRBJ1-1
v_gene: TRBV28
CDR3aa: ASSQDRVKAF

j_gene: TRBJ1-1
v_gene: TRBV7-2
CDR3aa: ASSLYVGITEAF

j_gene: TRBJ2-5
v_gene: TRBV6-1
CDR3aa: ASSGTLRSGGQETQY

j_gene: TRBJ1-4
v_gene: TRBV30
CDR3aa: AWSVTLKNEKLF

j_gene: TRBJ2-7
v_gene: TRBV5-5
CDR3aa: ASSLATGYEQY

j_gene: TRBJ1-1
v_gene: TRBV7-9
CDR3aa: ASSVYRTLMNTEAF

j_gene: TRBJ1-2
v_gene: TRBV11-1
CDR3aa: ASSSTGTNYGYT

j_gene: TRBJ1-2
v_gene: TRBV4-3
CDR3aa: ASSQDRAGTSIQYGYT

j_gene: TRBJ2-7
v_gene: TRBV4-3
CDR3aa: ASSQGTPADEQY

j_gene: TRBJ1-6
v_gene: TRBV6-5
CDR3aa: ASSYSRGRSSPLH

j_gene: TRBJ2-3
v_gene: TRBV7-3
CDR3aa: ASSLAGEPTDTQY

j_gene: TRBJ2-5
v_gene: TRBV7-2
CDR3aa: ASSLPGSEEETQY

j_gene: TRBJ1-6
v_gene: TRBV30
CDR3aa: AWTAGQFNSPLH

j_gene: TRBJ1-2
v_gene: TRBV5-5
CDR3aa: ASSLEGGASGYGYT

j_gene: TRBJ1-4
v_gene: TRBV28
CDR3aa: ASRGIGGPTNEKLF

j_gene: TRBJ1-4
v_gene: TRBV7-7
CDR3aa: ASSLVRTRVATNEKLF

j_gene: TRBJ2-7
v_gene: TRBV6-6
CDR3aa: ASRVKGSYEQY

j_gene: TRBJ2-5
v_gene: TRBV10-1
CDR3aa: ASSPCWGGALETQY

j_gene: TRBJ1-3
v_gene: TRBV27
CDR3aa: ASSRTGAIGNTIY

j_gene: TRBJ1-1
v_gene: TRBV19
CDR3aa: ASSIGTGTPNTEAF

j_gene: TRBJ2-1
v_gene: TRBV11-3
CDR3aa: ASSPGLATYNEQF

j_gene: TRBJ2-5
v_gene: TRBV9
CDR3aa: ASSVAGQGMLETQY